This entry describes one T cell receptor (beta chain). This entry is derived from a study of technical replicates of blood from a few donors. Produced via immunoSEQ multiplex PCR; TCRdb's table is partial and in-frame only. The table shows tens of thousands of clones, with just under 95% occurring only once. Germline V gene lookup returns CDR1 WSHSY and CDR2 SAAADI. The V and J ends lost 4 bases and 4 bases respectively, with 13 bases between them. The CDR3 spans 14 residues. The chain joins TRBV10-2 to TRBJ2-5; D is uncertain. What was sequenced was T cells isolated from PBMCs. This receptor was identified in a human donor in good health. The CDR3: CASSVLRTGETQYF. The CDR3 DNA sequence: TGCGCCAGCAGTGTATTAAGAACTGGAGAGACCCAGTACTTC.